A selection of T cell receptor beta chains follows, all from one sample in a study of post-analysis software for immune sequencing data. TCRdb called the PCR reads again in MiXCR, with one record for every CDR3 protein. The sample lists about 430,000 distinct CDR3 sequences, over 30% occurring once. The sequencing sample was made of blood. The receptors come from a girl aged 2 to 10 with multiple sclerosis. CDR3s include the opening cysteine and the closing phenylalanine or tryptophan. The D gene is left open where the match is weak. Clone size is shown for a subset of rows, as once, few, many or a class of expanded clone.

clone size	V gene	D gene	J gene	CDR3 DNA	CDR3 protein
-	TRBV3-1	-	TRBJ2-5	TGTGCCAGCAGCCAAGGGGAGGAGACCCAGTACTTC	CASSQGEETQYF
few	TRBV5-1	-	TRBJ1-4	TGCGCCAGCAGCCAGGAGGCAACTAATGAAAAACTGTTTTTT	CASSQEATNEKLFF
-	TRBV5-6	-	TRBJ2-6	TGTGCCAGCAGCGTCGGAGGGCTCTCTGGGGCCAACGTCCTGACTTTC	CASSVGGLSGANVLTF
few	TRBV7-9	TRBD2	TRBJ2-7	TGTGCCAGCACCACCGGGGGAACTAGCGAGCGCTACGAGCAGTACTTC	CASTTGGTSERYEQYF
-	TRBV7-9	TRBD1	TRBJ1-1	TGTGCCAGCAACTCGCCAACAGGGGCAGCTTTCTTT	CASNSPTGAAFF
-	TRBV12-3/TRBV12-4	TRBD2	TRBJ2-1	TGTGCCAGCAGACCTAGCGGGGGCTACAATGAGCAGTTCTTC	CASRPSGGYNEQFF
few	TRBV5-1	TRBD2	TRBJ2-3	TGCGCCAGCAGGAGTGCCCTAGCGGGGGGGCAGGATACGCAGTATTTT	CASRSALAGGQDTQYF
-	TRBV7-8	-	TRBJ2-7	TGTGCCAGCAGCTTAACGGTTGGGGATTTCTACGAGCAGTACTTC	CASSLTVGDFYEQYF
-	TRBV30	-	TRBJ2-6	TGTGCCTGTATAGACCGGGGCGGTGGGGCCAACGTCCTGACTTTC	CACIDRGGGANVLTF
once	TRBV12-3/TRBV12-4	TRBD2	TRBJ2-1	TGTGCCAGCAGTTTAAGGGAGGGAGCTGAGCAGTTCTTC	CASSLREGAEQFF
-	TRBV27	-	TRBJ2-1	TGTGCCAGCAGTTTGCTCGGTTATGAGCAGTTCTTC	CASSLLGYEQFF
-	TRBV7-2	-	TRBJ1-4	TGTGCCAGCAGCGCGCGGACAGCTACTCACCTTGCAACTAATGAAAAACTGTTTTTT	CASSARTATHLATNEKLFF
few	TRBV9	-	TRBJ2-2	TGTGCCAGCAGCGTTAACTCACAACGCGGGGAGCTGTTTTTT	CASSVNSQRGELFF
-	TRBV4-3	-	TRBJ2-5	TGCGCCAGCAGCCTAGTGCGGGGAAGGGTCCAAGAGACCCAGTACTTC	CASSLVRGRVQETQYF
few	TRBV12-3/TRBV12-4	-	TRBJ2-1	TGTGCCAGCAGTTTATCGGGTAATGATGAGCAGTTCTTC	CASSLSGNDEQFF
-	TRBV10-3	-	TRBJ2-5	TGTGCCACCGGGAGAGAAGCTACAGCGGCACAAGAGACCCAGTACTTC	CATGREATAAQETQYF
-	TRBV10-3	-	TRBJ2-7	TGTGCCATCAGTGAACGTAGGAGTACCCGACCCTACGAGCAGTACTTC	CAISERRSTRPYEQYF
-	TRBV7-9	-	TRBJ1-2	TGTGCCAGCAGTTTCAGTTTGGCAGCTTTCTATGGCTACACCTTC	CASSFSLAAFYGYTF
-	TRBV15	-	TRBJ1-1	TGTGCCACCAGCAGAGATCGTAGAGATGGTAGACGGGTAAACACTGAAGCTTTCTTT	CATSRDRRDGRRVNTEAFF
-	TRBV20-1	TRBD1	TRBJ1-2	TGCAGTGCTAATAACAGGGGGCTTAACCATGGCTACACCTTC	CSANNRGLNHGYTF
few	TRBV24-1	-	TRBJ2-1	TGTGCCACCAGTGGCCCCTTGAACAATCGGGTTGGCAATGAGCAGTTCTTC	CATSGPLNNRVGNEQFF
once	TRBV20-1	TRBD2	TRBJ2-7	TGCAGTGCTAGTAGCGGGGGGGCCTCCTACGAGCAGTACTTC	CSASSGGASYEQYF
-	TRBV6-6	TRBD1	TRBJ2-3	TGTGCCAGCAGTTACCGAGGGGGCGGCTCAGATACGCAGTATTTT	CASSYRGGGSDTQYF
few	TRBV10-3	TRBD1	TRBJ1-2	TGTGCCATCAGGGGGACAGACTCTGATGGCTACACCTTC	CAIRGTDSDGYTF
-	TRBV7-2	-	TRBJ1-2	TGTGCCAGCAGCTTAGACGCCTTTATAGCTGCCTATGGCTACACCTTC	CASSLDAFIAAYGYTF
-	TRBV15	-	TRBJ2-7	TGTGCCACCAGGTTGGGCCAGGGAGTTTTCTACGAGCAGTACTTC	CATRLGQGVFYEQYF
-	TRBV20-1	-	TRBJ1-5	TGCAGTGCCTCCCCCAATACTAATCAGCCCCAGCATTTT	CSASPNTNQPQHF
-	TRBV5-1	TRBD2	TRBJ2-3	TGCGCCAGCAGCTTCCGGGGGGTACGAGTCTCGGATACGCAGTATTTT	CASSFRGVRVSDTQYF
-	TRBV2	-	TRBJ2-1	TGTGCCAGCAGTGATGGGCCCCGGGATGAGCAGTTCTTC	CASSDGPRDEQFF
few	TRBV6-4	-	TRBJ2-3	TGTGCCAGCAGTGCCTCGGGCGGCGGGGTTGCGCAGTATTTT	CASSASGGGVAQYF
-	TRBV7-2	-	TRBJ2-7	TGTGCCAGCAGCCAAGGGGCAGGACTCTCCTACGAGCAGTACTTC	CASSQGAGLSYEQYF
many	TRBV6-6	-	TRBJ2-5	TGTGCCAGCTCCGGAGAAGAGACCCAGTACTTC	CASSGEETQYF
few	TRBV20-1	-	TRBJ1-4	TGCAGTGCTAGAGATTTAAATTCAGTGACCAATGAAAAACTGTTTTTT	CSARDLNSVTNEKLFF
many	TRBV12-3/TRBV12-4	-	TRBJ2-7	TGTGCCAGCAGTCGCTTACAGGGAGTCGAGCAGTACTTC	CASSRLQGVEQYF
few	TRBV7-3	TRBD2	TRBJ2-1	TGTGCCAGCAGCTCCTCCGGGACTAGCGTATCTGAGCAGTTCTTC	CASSSSGTSVSEQFF
-	TRBV27	TRBD1	TRBJ2-5	TGTGCCAGCAGTTTATCGACAGGGATTGGGGAGACCCAGTACTTC	CASSLSTGIGETQYF
-	TRBV13	-	TRBJ2-3	TGTGCCAGCAGCCCCAGTGACGGGACAGATACGCAGTATTTT	CASSPSDGTDTQYF
-	TRBV18	-	TRBJ2-7	TGTGCCAGCTCAATATCGGACAGCTCATCCTACGAGCAGTACTTC	CASSISDSSSYEQYF
-	TRBV19	TRBD2	TRBJ2-3	TGTGCCAGTAGTATCACCGGGACTAGCGGGGGGTGGAGCACAGATACGCAGTATTTT	CASSITGTSGGWSTDTQYF
-	TRBV20-1	-	TRBJ1-4	TGCAGTGCTAGATCCCCCAAAACTAATGAAAAACTGTTTTTT	CSARSPKTNEKLFF
-	TRBV11-1	-	TRBJ2-1	TGTGCCAGCAGCTTGCGGCGAGAGAATGAGCAGTTCTTC	CASSLRRENEQFF
-	TRBV12-3/TRBV12-4	-	TRBJ1-5	TGTGCCAGCAGTTTAGCCTACAGAAATCAGCCCCAGCATTTT	CASSLAYRNQPQHF